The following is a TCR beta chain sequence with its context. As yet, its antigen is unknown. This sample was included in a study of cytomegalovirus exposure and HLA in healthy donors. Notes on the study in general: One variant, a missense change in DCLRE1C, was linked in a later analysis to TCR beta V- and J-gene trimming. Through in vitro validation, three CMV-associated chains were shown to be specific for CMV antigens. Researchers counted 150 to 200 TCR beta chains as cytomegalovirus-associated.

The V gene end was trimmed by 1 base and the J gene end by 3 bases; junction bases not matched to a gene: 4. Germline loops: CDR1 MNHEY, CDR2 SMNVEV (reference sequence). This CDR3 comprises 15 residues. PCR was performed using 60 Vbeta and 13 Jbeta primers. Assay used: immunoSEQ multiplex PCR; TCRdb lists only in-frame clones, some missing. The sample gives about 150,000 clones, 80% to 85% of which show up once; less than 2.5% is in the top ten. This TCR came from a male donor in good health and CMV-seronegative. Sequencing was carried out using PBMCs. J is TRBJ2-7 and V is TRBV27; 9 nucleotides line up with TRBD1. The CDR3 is CASSLFVGQGYEQYF. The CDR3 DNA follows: TGTGCCAGCAGTTTATTCGTGGGACAGGGCTACGAGCAGTACTTC.